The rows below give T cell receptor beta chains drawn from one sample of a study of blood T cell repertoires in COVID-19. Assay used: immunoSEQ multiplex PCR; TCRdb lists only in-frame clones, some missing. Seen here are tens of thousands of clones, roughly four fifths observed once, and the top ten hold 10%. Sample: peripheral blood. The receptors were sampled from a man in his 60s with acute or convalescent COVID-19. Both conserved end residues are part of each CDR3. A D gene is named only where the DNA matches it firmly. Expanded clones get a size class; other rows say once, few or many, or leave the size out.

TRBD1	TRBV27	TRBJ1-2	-	TGTGCCAGCTCCCTCCAAGGACAGGGGGTCGGCTACACCTTC	CASSLQGQGVGYTF
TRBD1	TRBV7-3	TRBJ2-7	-	TGTGCCAGCAGCTTAGCGACAGGGGTCCCCTACGAGCAGTACTTC	CASSLATGVPYEQYF
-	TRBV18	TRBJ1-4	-	TGTGCCAGCCTCGGGACTCAGAATGAAAAACTGTTTTTT	CASLGTQNEKLFF
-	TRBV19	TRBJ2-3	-	TGTGCCAGTAGTAGTGCCGGACAGAGCACAGATACGCAGTATTTT	CASSSAGQSTDTQYF
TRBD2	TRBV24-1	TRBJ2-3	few	TGTGCCACCAGTGATTCGAGAACTAGCGGGACAGATACGCAGTATTTT	CATSDSRTSGTDTQYF
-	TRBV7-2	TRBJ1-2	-	TGTGCCAGCAGCTCCGCCCAGGGGTGGAGGAAAGGCTACACCTTC	CASSSAQGWRKGYTF
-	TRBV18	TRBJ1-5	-	TGTGCCAGCTCACCACAAGCCCAGGGACAACAGCCCCAGCATTTT	CASSPQAQGQQPQHF
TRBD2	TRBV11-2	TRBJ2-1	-	TGTGCCAGCAGCTCACAACTAGCGGGAGGGGACAATGAGCAGTTCTTC	CASSSQLAGGDNEQFF
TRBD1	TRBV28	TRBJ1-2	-	TGTGCCAGCAGCTTCGGGACAGATTATGGCTACACCTTC	CASSFGTDYGYTF
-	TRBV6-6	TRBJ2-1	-	TGTGCCGGGGCCATAGCGGGGACAGGGTCGTACAATGAGCAGTTCTTC	CAGAIAGTGSYNEQFF
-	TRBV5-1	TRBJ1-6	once	TGCGCCAGCAGCTTGGTCCCAGGGAATTCACCCCTCCACTTT	CASSLVPGNSPLHF
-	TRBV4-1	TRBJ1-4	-	TGCGCCAGCGCCCGACAGTGGGTCTCTAATGAAAAACTGTTTTTT	CASARQWVSNEKLFF
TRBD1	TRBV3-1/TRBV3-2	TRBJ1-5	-	TGTGCCAGCAGCCCTAACAGGGGACTGGGGCCCCAGCATTTT	CASSPNRGLGPQHF
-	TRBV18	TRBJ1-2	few	TGTGCCAGCTCACCCCAACGGTGGGGCGATGGCTACACCTTC	CASSPQRWGDGYTF